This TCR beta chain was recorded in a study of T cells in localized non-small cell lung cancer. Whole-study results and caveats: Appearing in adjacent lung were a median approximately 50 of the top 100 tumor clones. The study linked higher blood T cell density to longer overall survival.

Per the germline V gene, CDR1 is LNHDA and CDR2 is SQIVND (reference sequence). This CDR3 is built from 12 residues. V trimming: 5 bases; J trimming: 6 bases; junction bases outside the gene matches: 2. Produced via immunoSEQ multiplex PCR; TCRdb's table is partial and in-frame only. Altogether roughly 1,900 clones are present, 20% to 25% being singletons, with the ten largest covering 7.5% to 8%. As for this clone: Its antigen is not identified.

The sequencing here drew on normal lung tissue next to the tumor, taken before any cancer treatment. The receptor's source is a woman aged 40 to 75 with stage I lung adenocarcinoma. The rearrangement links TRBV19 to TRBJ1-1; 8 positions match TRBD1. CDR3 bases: TGTGCCAGTAGTGGACAGGGCCCTGAAGCTTTCTTT. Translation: CASSGQGPEAFF.